The 14 T cell receptor beta chains given below trace back to one sample, sequenced in a study of post-analysis software for immune sequencing data. Unique molecular identifiers were present in the TCR beta cDNA libraries. Each CDR3 protein is one row after TCRdb ran MiXCR on the PCR reads. The table includes 150,000 to 200,000 distinct CDR3 sequences, under 40% detected once. This specimen consisted of blood, obtained after autologous hematopoietic stem cell transplantation. The receptors stem from a girl aged 5-17 years with multiple sclerosis.

The chain links TRBV29-1 to TRBJ2-7, with D hard to call. This CDR3 comprises 12 residues. Between the trimmed V and J ends, which lost 4 bases and 12 bases, there was a span of 19 bases. CDR1 and CDR2 from the germline V gene are SQVTM and ANQGSEA. The CDR3 coding sequence is TGCAGCGTTGCGACACAGCAAGAGACCCTGTACTTC. Translating it yields CSVATQQETLYF.

A few counts support this clonotype. The chain uses TRBV6-1 and TRBJ1-4, with TRBD1 matching over 11 bases. Germline CDR1 is MNHNS and CDR2 is SASEGT. The CDR3 contains 17 residues. J gave up 3 bases and V 4 bases, and 7 bases lay outside the gene matches. CDR3 residues: CASSGVPGQGANEKLFF. In nucleotides, the CDR3 is TGTGCCAGCAGTGGAGTCCCGGGACAGGGGGCTAATGAAAAACTGTTTTTT.

This clonotype was recorded a few times. The chain uses TRBV7-3 and TRBJ2-4, with 7 positions matching TRBD1. Germline V gene sequence: CDR1 SGHTA, CDR2 FQGTGA. The J segment lost 4 bases and the V segment lost 3 bases, leaving 3 bases of the junction unmatched. The CDR3 consists of 14 residues. CDR3 in amino acids: CASSFGGQKNIQYF. DNA for the CDR3: TGTGCCAGCAGCTTTGGGGGACAGAAAAACATTCAGTACTTC. The full variable domain, with the rest looked up from reference TRBV7-3 and TRBJ2-4, is GAGVSQTPSNKVTEKGKYVELRCDPISGHTALYWYRQSLGQGPEFLIYFQGTGAADDSGLPNDRFFAVRPEGSVSTLKIQRTERGDSAVYLCASSFGGQKNIQYFGAGTRLSVL.

This clonotype turned up a few times. The chain joins TRBV9 to TRBJ2-1; no firm D call. Germline CDR1 reads SGDLS; CDR2 reads YYNGEE. The CDR3 length is 15 residues. V lost 0 bases to trimming and J lost 2 bases, with 9 bases between them. In DNA form, the CDR3 reads TGTGCCAGCAGCGTAGAGCGAGCAGCCTACAATGAGCAGTTCTTC. This codes for CASSVERAAYNEQFF.

The rearrangement uses TRBV27 and TRBJ2-3; D is ambiguous. V shed 6 bases and J shed 0 bases, with 7 bases lying between them. The CDR3 loop spans 13 amino acids. Germline CDR1 reads MNHEY; CDR2 reads SMNVEV (reference sequence). For the CDR3, the DNA is TGTGCCAGCAGGCGAACTAGCACAGATACGCAGTATTTT. It encodes CASRRTSTDTQYF.

V usage is TRBV30 and J usage is TRBJ2-5, with 8 positions matching TRBD1. There are 15 residues in the CDR3. Germline-derived CDR1 and CDR2 are GTSNPN and SVGIG (reference sequence). Trimming took 3 bases from V and 4 from J; bases not matched to a gene: 10. The CDR3 DNA reads as TGTGCCTGGAGCGCATCAGGGGGCGAGGGAGAGACCCAGTACTTC. Protein product: CAWSASGGEGETQYF. Full variable domain (outside the CDR3, taken from reference TRBV30 and TRBJ2-5): SQTIHQWPATLVQPVGSPLSLECTVEGTSNPNLYWYRQAAGRGLQLLFYSVGIGQISSEVPQNLSASRPQDRQFILSSKKLLLSDSGFYLCAWSASGGEGETQYFGPGTRLLVL.

This clonotype has at least ten counts. The V call is TRBV20-1, the J call TRBJ2-7, with D possibly being TRBD2 (6 bases). Per the germline V gene, CDR1 is DFQATT and CDR2 is SNEGSKA (reference sequence). There are 14 residues in the CDR3. Trimming took 3 bases from V and 2 from J, leaving 14 bases between them. The DNA of the CDR3 is TGCAGTGCTAGGCGGGACGGACTACCCTACGAGCAGTACTTC. Translating gives CSARRDGLPYEQYF.

The rearrangement uses TRBV14 and TRBJ2-3, with D tentatively TRBD1 (5 bases). This CDR3 is built from 14 residues. V shed 0 bases and J shed 7 bases, with 11 bases lying between them. Germline V CDR1 and CDR2: SGHDN, FVKESK. The CDR3 sequence: CASSQDLGVNTQYF. In nucleotides, the CDR3 is TGTGCCAGCAGCCAAGATTTAGGGGTAAATACGCAGTATTTT.

The J gene is TRBJ2-7, the V gene TRBV13, with 14 bases matching TRBD2. J lost 4 bases, V lost 4 bases, and 9 bases had no gene match. CDR1 and CDR2 from the germline V gene are PRHDT and FYEKMQ (reference sequence). This CDR3 region has 17 residues. The CDR3 DNA follows: TGTGCCAGCAGCTACGCATGGGGACTAGCGGGAGTATACGAGCAGTACTTC. Amino acid sequence: CASSYAWGLAGVYEQYF.

The sample holds one count of this clonotype. The chain employs TRBV28 and TRBJ2-7; D unclear. The CDR3 runs 14 residues. Trimming stripped 7 bases from V and 3 bases from J, with 16 bases between. CDR1 is MDHEN and CDR2 is SYDVKM in the germline V gene. CDR3 sequence reads: CASTLRGVDYEQYF. The CDR3 DNA is TGTGCCAGCACCTTAAGAGGAGTAGACTACGAGCAGTACTTC.

A remark on this clonotype: One end of the junction varies from germline; a read error may be responsible. This rearrangement joins TRBV3-1 to TRBJ2-3, with 13 bases that match TRBD2. The CDR3 length is 16 residues. Germline V gene lookup returns CDR1 LGHDT and CDR2 YNNKEL (reference sequence). CDR3 loop: CASSKRTSGSTDTRYF. The CDR3 nucleotides read TGTGCCAGCAGCAAACGGACTAGCGGGAGCACAGATACGCGGTATTTT.

The sample holds many counts of this clonotype. The chain uses TRBV11-2 and TRBJ1-5, with a weak D call TRBD1 (5 bases). V shed 6 bases and J shed 2 bases, with 11 bases lying between them. Germline V gene lookup returns CDR1 SGHAT and CDR2 FQNNGV. This CDR3 contains 14 residues. The CDR3 protein is CASSQGTGNQPQHF. The CDR3 DNA reads TGTGCCAGCAGTCAGGGTACGGGCAATCAGCCCCAGCATTTT.

In this sample, this clonotype turned up a few times. The chain is built from TRBV6-4 and TRBJ2-7, with 9 bases that match TRBD2. The CDR3 totals 14 residues. V gave up 9 bases and J gave up 6 bases; unmatched junction bases: 12. Per germline, CDR1 MRHNA and CDR2 SNTAGT. This CDR3 reads CARLTSGTAGEQYF. CDR3 DNA: TGTGCCAGGTTGACTAGCGGAACCGCTGGCGAGCAGTACTTC.

The genes are TRBV4-1 and TRBJ1-2; D perhaps matches TRBD1 (6 bases). This CDR3 has 15 amino acids. V lost 5 bases and J lost 7, with 20 bases in between. Germline CDR1 MGHRA, CDR2 YSYEKL. The CDR3 DNA sequence: TGCGCCAGCAGCTCCGGGGGCGACACGCCCCGTGGCTACACCTTC. The encoded protein is CASSSGGDTPRGYTF.